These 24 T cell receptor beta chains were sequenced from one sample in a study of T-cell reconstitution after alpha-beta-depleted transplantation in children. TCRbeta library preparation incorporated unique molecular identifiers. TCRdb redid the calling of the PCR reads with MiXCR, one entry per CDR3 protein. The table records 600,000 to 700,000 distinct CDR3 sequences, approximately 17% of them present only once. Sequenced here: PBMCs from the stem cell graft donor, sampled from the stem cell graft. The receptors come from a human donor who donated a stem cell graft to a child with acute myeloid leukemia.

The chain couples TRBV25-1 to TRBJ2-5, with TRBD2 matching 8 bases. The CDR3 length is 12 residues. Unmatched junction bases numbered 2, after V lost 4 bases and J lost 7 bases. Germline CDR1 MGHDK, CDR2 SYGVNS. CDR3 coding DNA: TGTGCCAGCAGTGCCCGGGGGGGGACCCAGTACTTC. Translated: CASSARGGTQYF.

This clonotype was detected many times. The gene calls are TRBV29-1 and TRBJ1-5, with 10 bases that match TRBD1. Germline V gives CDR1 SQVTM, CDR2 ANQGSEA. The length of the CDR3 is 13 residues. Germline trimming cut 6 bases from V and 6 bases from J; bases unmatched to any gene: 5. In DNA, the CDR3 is TGCAGCGTAAGACAGGGGGCTAGTCAGCCCCAGCATTTT. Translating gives CSVRQGASQPQHF.

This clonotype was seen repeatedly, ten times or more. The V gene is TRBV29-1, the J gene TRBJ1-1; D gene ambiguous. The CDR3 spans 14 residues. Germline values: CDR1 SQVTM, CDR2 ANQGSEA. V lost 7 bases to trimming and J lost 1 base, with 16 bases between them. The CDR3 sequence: CSARDGRKNTEAFF. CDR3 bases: TGCAGCGCCCGAGATGGGCGGAAGAACACTGAAGCTTTCTTT.

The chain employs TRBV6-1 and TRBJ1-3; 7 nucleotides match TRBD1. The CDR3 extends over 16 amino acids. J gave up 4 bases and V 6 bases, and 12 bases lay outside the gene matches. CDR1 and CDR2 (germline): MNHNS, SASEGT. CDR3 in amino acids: CASRRTGALVGNTIYF. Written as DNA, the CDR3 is TGTGCCAGCAGAAGGACAGGAGCTCTAGTAGGAAACACCATATATTTT.

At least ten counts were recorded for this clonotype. The CDR3 DNA reads as TGTGCCAGCACCACGGCCACCCCGGCTCAGGGTTACGAGCAGTACTTC. It is translated as CASTTATPAQGYEQYF. The J gene is TRBJ2-7, the V gene TRBV6-1; weak D call: TRBD1 (5 bases). This CDR3 has 16 amino acids. Germline lookup yields CDR1 MNHNS and CDR2 SASEGT. V was trimmed by 7 bases and J by 4 bases, leaving 23 bases between them.

The CDR3 DNA is TGCAGTGCTATTGGGACTTCACCCCTCCACTTT. Protein product: CSAIGTSPLHF. The V call is TRBV20-1, the J call TRBJ1-6; D may be TRBD1 (5 bases). Germline values: CDR1 DFQATT, CDR2 SNEGSKA (reference sequence). V gave up 4 bases and J gave up 9 bases, with 7 bases separating them. The CDR3 spans 11 residues.

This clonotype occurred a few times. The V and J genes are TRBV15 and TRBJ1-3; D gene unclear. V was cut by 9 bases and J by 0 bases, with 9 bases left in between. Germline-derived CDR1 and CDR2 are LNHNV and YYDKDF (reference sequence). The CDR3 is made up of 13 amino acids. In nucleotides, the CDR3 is TGTGCCACAAGGCAAGTCTCTGGAAACACCATATATTTT. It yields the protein CATRQVSGNTIYF. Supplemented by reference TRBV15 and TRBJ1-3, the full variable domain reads DAMVIQNPRYQVTQFGKPVTLSCSQTLNHNVMYWYQQKSSQAPKLLFHYYDKDFNNEADTPDNFQSRRPNTSFCFLDIRSPGLGDTAMYLCATRQVSGNTIYFGEGSWLTVV.

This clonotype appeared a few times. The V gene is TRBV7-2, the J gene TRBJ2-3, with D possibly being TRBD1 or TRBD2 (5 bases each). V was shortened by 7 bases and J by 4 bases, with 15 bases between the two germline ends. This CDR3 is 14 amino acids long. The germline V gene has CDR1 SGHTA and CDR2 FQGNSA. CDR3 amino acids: CASMAPGRPDTQYF. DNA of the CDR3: TGTGCCAGCATGGCACCGGGGCGGCCAGATACGCAGTATTTT.

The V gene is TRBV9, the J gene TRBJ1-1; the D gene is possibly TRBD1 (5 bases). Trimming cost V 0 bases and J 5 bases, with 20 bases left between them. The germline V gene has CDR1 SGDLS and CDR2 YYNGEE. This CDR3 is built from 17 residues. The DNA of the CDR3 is TGTGCCAGCAGCGTAGTGGGTACTTGGGGGAACAGGACTGAAGCTTTCTTT. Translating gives CASSVVGTWGNRTEAFF.

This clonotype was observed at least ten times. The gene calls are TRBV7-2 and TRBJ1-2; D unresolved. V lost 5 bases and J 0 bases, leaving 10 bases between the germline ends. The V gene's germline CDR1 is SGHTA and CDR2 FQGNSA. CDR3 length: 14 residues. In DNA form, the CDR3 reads TGTGCCAGCAGCAGAGAGATGCCTAACTATGGCTACACCTTC. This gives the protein CASSREMPNYGYTF. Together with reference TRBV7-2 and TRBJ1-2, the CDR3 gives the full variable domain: GAGVSQSPSNKVTEKGKDVELRCDPISGHTALYWYRQSLGQGLEFLIYFQGNSAPDKSGLPSDRFSAERTGGSVSTLTIQRTQQEDSAVYLCASSREMPNYGYTFGSGTRLTVV.

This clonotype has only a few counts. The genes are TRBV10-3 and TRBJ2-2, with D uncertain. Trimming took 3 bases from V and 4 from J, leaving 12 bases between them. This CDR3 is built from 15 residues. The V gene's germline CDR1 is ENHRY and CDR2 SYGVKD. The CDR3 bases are TGTGCCATCAGTGAAGGGCCCGGAACCACCGGGGAGCTGTTTTTT. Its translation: CAISEGPGTTGELFF.

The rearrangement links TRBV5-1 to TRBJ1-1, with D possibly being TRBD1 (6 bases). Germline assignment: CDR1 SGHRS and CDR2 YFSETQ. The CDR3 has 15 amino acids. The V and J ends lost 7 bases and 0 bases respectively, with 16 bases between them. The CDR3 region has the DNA TGCGCCAGCGGGGTACAGGGTTCCATGAACACTGAAGCTTTCTTT. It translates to CASGVQGSMNTEAFF.

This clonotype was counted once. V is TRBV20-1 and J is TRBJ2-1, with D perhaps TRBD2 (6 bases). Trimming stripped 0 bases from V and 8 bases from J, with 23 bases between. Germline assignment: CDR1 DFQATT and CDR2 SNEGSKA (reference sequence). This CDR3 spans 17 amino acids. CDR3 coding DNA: TGCAGTGCTAGAGACCCCACTAGCTTTGGGGGTTGGGATGAGCAGTTCTTC. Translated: CSARDPTSFGGWDEQFF.

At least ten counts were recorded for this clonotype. In DNA, the CDR3 is TGCGCCAGCAGCCAAGATCTTTACGGCCTTTCACCCCTCCACTTT. Protein: CASSQDLYGLSPLHF. This chain uses TRBV4-3 with TRBJ1-6; D uncertain. This CDR3 spans 15 amino acids. V was clipped by 0 bases and J by 9 bases, with 12 bases between them. Looked up from germline, CDR1 is LGHNA and CDR2 is YSLEER.

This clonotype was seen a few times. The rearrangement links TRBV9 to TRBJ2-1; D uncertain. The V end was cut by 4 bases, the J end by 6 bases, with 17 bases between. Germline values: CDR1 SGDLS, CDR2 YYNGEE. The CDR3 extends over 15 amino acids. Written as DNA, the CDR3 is TGTGCCAGCAGCCCCCCCAGATCCATTGCCAATGAGCAGTTCTTC. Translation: CASSPPRSIANEQFF.

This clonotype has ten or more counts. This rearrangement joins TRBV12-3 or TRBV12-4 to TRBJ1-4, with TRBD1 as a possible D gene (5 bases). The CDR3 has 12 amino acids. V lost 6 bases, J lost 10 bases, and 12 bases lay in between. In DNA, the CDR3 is TGTGCCAGCAGCACAGACAGCCGAAAACTGTTTTTT. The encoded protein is CASSTDSRKLFF.

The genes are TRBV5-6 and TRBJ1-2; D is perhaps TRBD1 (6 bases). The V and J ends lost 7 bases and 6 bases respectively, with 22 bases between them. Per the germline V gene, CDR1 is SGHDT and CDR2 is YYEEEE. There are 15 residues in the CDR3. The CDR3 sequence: CASSSVGGLRDGYTF. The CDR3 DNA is TGTGCCAGCTCTTCAGTCGGGGGGCTTAGGGATGGCTACACCTTC. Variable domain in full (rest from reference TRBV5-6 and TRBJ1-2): DAGVTQSPTHLIKTRGQQVTLRCSPKSGHDTVSWYQQALGQGPQFIFQYYEEEERQRGNFPDRFSGHQFPNYSSELNVNALLLGDSALYLCASSSVGGLRDGYTFGSGTRLTVV.

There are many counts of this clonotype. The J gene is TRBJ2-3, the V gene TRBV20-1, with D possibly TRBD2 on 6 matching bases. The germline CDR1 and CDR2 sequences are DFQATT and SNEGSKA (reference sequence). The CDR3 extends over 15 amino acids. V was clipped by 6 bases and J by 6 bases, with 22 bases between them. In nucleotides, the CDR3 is TGCAGTGCGAACCACTATGCGGGGACGGGGGATACGCAGTATTTT. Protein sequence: CSANHYAGTGDTQYF.

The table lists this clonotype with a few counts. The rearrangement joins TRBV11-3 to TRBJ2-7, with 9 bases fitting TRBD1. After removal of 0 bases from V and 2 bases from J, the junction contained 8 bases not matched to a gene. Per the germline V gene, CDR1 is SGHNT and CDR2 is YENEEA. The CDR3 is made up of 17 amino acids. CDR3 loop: CASSLETARDRAYEQYF. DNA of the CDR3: TGTGCCAGCAGCTTAGAAACGGCGAGGGACAGGGCCTACGAGCAGTACTTC.

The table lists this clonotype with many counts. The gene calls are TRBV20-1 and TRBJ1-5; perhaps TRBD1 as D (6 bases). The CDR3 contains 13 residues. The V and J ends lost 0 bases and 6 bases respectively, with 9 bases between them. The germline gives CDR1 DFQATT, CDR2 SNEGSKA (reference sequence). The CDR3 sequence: CSARDTGLQPQHF. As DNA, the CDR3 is TGCAGTGCTAGAGATACAGGGCTTCAGCCCCAGCATTTT.

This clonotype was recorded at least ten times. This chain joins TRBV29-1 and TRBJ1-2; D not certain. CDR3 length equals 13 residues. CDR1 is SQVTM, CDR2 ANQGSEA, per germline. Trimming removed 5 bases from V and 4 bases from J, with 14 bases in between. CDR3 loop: CSVPDVAGYGYTF. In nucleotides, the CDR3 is TGCAGCGTTCCGGATGTGGCTGGCTATGGCTACACCTTC.

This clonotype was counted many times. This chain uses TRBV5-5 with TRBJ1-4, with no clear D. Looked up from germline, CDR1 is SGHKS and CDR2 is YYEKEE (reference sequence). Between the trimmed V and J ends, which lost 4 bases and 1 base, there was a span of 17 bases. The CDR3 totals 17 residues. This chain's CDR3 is CASSLTGPYGTNEKLFF. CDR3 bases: TGTGCCAGCAGCCTCACTGGACCTTACGGAACTAATGAAAAACTGTTTTTT.

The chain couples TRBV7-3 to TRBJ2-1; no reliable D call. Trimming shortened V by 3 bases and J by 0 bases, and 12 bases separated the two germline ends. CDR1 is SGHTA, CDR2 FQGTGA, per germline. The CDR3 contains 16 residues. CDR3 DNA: TGTGCCAGCAGCTTGCTGCGGACGAGCTCCTACAATGAGCAGTTCTTC. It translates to CASSLLRTSSYNEQFF. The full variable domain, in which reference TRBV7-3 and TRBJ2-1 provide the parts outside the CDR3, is GAGVSQTPSNKVTEKGKYVELRCDPISGHTALYWYRQSLGQGPEFLIYFQGTGAADDSGLPNDRFFAVRPEGSVSTLKIQRTERGDSAVYLCASSLLRTSSYNEQFFGPGTRLTVL.

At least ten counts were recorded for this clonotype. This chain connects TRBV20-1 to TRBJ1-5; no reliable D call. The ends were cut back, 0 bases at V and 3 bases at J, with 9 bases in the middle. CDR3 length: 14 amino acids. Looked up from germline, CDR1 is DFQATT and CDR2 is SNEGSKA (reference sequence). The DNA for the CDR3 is TGCAGTGCTAGAGATGGTGCCTTCAATCAGCCCCAGCATTTT. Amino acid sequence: CSARDGAFNQPQHF.